The rows below give T cell receptor beta chains drawn from one sample of a study of T cell responses to AZD1222 COVID-19 vaccine. Data came from immunoSEQ multiplex PCR; TCRdb stores just in-frame clones and leaves some out. The table includes approximately 93,000 clones, more than 70% detected once. This sample comprised peripheral blood, obtained 28 days after the second AZD1222 dose. Receptors originate from an adult who received the AZD1222 COVID-19 vaccine. Both conserved end residues are part of each CDR3. D genes are given only for firm matches. Part of the rows lack a size; the others show once, few, many or a class for expanded clones.

clone_size,j_call,d_call,v_call,cdr3_aa,cdr3_nt
.,TRBJ1-2,.,TRBV25-1,CASSESGTHYGYTF,TGTGCCAGCAGTGAATCCGGGACCCACTATGGCTACACCTTC
few,TRBJ1-5,.,TRBV3-1/TRBV3-2,CASSQQGNQPQHF,TGTGCCAGCAGCCAACAGGGAAATCAGCCCCAGCATTTT
.,TRBJ2-2,.,TRBV24-1,CATSDHLLANTGELFF,TGTGCCACCAGTGATCACCTCCTCGCGAACACCGGGGAGCTGTTTTTT
once,TRBJ2-3,TRBD1,TRBV6-6,CASVNRGSDTQYF,TGTGCCAGCGTGAACAGGGGGTCGGATACGCAGTATTTT
once,TRBJ2-7,.,TRBV27,CASSFATPRNYEQYF,TGTGCCAGCAGTTTCGCCACACCGAGAAACTACGAGCAGTACTTC
.,TRBJ2-2,.,TRBV3-1/TRBV3-2,CASSGWTELFF,TGTGCCAGCAGCGGATGGACAGAGCTGTTTTTT
.,TRBJ1-6,.,TRBV7-9,CASSLVRMNSSPLHF,TGTGCCAGCAGCTTGGTACGGATGAACTCTTCACCCCTCCACTTT
.,TRBJ1-1,TRBD1,TRBV6-4,CASSAQGVNTEAFF,TGTGCCAGCAGTGCCCAGGGGGTGAACACTGAAGCTTTCTTT
.,TRBJ2-1,TRBD1,TRBV10-3,CAISEGQGISYNEQFF,TGTGCCATCAGTGAGGGACAGGGGATATCCTACAATGAGCAGTTCTTC
.,TRBJ1-5,TRBD1,TRBV7-8,CASSPTGGADQPQHF,TGTGCCAGCAGTCCGACAGGGGGCGCGGATCAGCCCCAGCATTTT
.,TRBJ1-5,.,TRBV23-1,CASSPLTSQPQHF,TGCGCCAGCAGTCCCTTGACAAGTCAGCCCCAGCATTTT
.,TRBJ1-2,.,TRBV5-1,CASSPGEDRWYGYTF,TGCGCCAGCAGCCCGGGGGAGGACAGATGGTATGGCTACACCTTC
.,TRBJ1-4,.,TRBV28,CASSSDSFNEKLFF,TGTGCCAGCAGTTCGGACAGCTTTAATGAAAAACTGTTTTTT
once,TRBJ1-1,.,TRBV6-5,CASEHGNTEAFF,TGTGCCAGCGAACATGGGAACACTGAAGCTTTCTTT
.,TRBJ1-5,.,TRBV4-1,CASSQEAGTFYSNQPQHF,TGCGCCAGCAGCCAAGAGGCCGGGACCTTCTACAGCAATCAGCCCCAGCATTTT
.,TRBJ1-5,TRBD1,TRBV2,CASSSQGGQPQHF,TGTGCCAGCAGTTCCCAGGGGGGTCAGCCCCAGCATTTT
.,TRBJ1-6,.,TRBV10-2,CASSESQGSSSPLHF,TGCGCCAGCAGTGAGTCCCAGGGCTCATCTTCACCCCTCCACTTT
.,TRBJ2-3,.,TRBV6-1,CASSDSGRSRSQYF,TGTGCCAGCAGTGATTCGGGGCGGAGCCGATCGCAGTATTTT
.,TRBJ1-5,TRBD1,TRBV20-1,CSASWDSDQPQHF,TGCAGTGCTAGTTGGGACAGTGATCAGCCCCAGCATTTT
once,TRBJ2-5,TRBD1,TRBV19,CASSMDRVQETQYF,TGTGCCAGTAGTATGGACAGGGTTCAAGAGACCCAGTACTTC
.,TRBJ1-2,.,TRBV6-5,CASSYSSGLDYGYTF,TGTGCCAGCAGTTACTCGTCGGGTTTAGACTATGGCTACACCTTC
.,TRBJ2-1,TRBD2,TRBV4-1,CASSQVAPRGVSIYNEQFF,TGCGCCAGCAGCCAAGTCGCACCCCGGGGGGTCTCTATATACAATGAGCAGTTCTTC